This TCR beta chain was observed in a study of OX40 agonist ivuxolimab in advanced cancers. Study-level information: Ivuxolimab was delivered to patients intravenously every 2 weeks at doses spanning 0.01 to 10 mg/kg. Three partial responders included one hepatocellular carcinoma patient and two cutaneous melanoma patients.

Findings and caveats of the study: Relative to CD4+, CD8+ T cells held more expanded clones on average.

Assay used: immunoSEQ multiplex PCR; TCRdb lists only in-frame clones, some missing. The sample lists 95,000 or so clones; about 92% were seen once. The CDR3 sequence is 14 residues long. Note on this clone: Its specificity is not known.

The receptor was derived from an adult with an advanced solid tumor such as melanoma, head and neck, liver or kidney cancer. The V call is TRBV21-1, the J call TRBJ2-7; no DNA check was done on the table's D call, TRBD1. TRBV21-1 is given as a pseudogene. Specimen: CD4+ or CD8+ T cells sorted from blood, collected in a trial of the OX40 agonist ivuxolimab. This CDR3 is CASSNTGFADEQYF. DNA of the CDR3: TGTGCCAGCAGCAACACAGGCTTTGCCGACGAGCAGTACTTC.